A selection of T cell receptor beta chains follows, all from one sample in a study of CD8+CD57+ T cells in acquired aplastic anemia. TCRdb fed the reads into MiXCR, producing one record per CDR3 protein. The top ten clones hold 15% to 20% of a sample with around 220,000 distinct CDR3 sequences, almost 50% of them seen once. Material for sequencing was sorted CD4+, CD8+, or CD8+CD57+ T cells (not recorded which) from PBMCs. Receptors originate from a human donor with aplastic anemia. Both conserved end residues are part of each CDR3. The D gene is left open where the match is weak. Not all rows give a size; the values are once, few, many and, for expanded clones, a class.

d_call	v_call	clone_size	j_call	cdr3_nt	cdr3_aa
TRBD2	TRBV19	-	TRBJ2-1	TGTGCCAGTAGTATGACTAGCGGGGGATCCAATGAGCAGTTCTTC	CASSMTSGGSNEQFF
-	TRBV5-1	few	TRBJ1-3	TGCGCCAGCAGCTTGGCCTCCAGCTCTGGAAACACCATATATTTT	CASSLASSSGNTIYF
TRBD2	TRBV5-1	-	TRBJ2-7	TGTGCCAGCAGCTTGGGGACTAGTAACGAGCAGTACTTC	CASSLGTSNEQYF
-	TRBV15	-	TRBJ2-5	TGTGCCACCAGCAGCTTAGGGGAGACCCAGTACTTC	CATSSLGETQYF
-	TRBV25-1	-	TRBJ2-1	TGTGCCAGCAGTGAATCTGGGGACTTGGCTGAGCAGTTCTTC	CASSESGDLAEQFF
-	TRBV20-1	many	TRBJ2-4	TGCAGTGCTAGAGCCTCCCGGACAAACATTCAGTACTTC	CSARASRTNIQYF
TRBD2	TRBV20-1	-	TRBJ2-3	TGCAGTGCTAGAGATCAGACTAGCGGGGGGGCAGATACGCAGTATTTT	CSARDQTSGGADTQYF
TRBD1	TRBV7-6	-	TRBJ2-5	TGTGCCAGCAGCCCCGGGACAGGGAAAGAGACCCAGTACTTC	CASSPGTGKETQYF
TRBD1	TRBV7-2	-	TRBJ2-1	TGTGCCAGCAGCGGACAGGGTAACTGTGAGCAGTTCTTC	CASSGQGNCEQFF
-	TRBV2	-	TRBJ2-1	TGTGCCAGCAGAGCGGTATCCTACAATGAGCAGTTCTTC	CASRAVSYNEQFF
-	TRBV2	once	TRBJ1-2	TGTGCCAGCAGTGAAGAGGAGAACACTGAAGCTAACTATGGCTACACCTTC	CASSEEENTEANYGYTF
-	TRBV7-8	many	TRBJ2-5	TGTGCCGCCCGAACGAGGGATGGGGAGACCCAGTACTTC	CAARTRDGETQYF
-	TRBV5-1	-	TRBJ2-7	TGCGCCAGCAGCCAGTACGGGATTGCACCTCCGTGCTCCTACGAGCAGTACTTC	CASSQYGIAPPCSYEQYF
-	TRBV24-1	many	TRBJ1-2	TGTGCCACCAGTGAGGAGGGAACCTATGGCTACACCTTC	CATSEEGTYGYTF
TRBD1	TRBV24-1	-	TRBJ2-1	TGTGCCACCAGTGATTCCAGGGGGTCGAATGAGCAGTTCTTC	CATSDSRGSNEQFF
TRBD1	TRBV7-9	-	TRBJ1-2	TGTGCCAGCAGCTCTGACAGGGCCCTCTATGGCTACACCTTC	CASSSDRALYGYTF
-	TRBV19	-	TRBJ2-7	TGTGCCAGCAGCCACCCCCCCGGGTCCGGGTACGAGCAGTACTTC	CASSHPPGSGYEQYF
-	TRBV20-1	many	TRBJ1-1	TGCAGTGCTCTCGTTGACACGAACACTGAAGCTTTCTTT	CSALVDTNTEAFF
TRBD2	TRBV20-1	-	TRBJ2-1	TGCAGTGCTGGCTTGGGTAGCGGGGGGACTAATGAGCAGTTCTTC	CSAGLGSGGTNEQFF
TRBD2	TRBV7-2	-	TRBJ2-7	TGTGCCAGCAGCTCAATTCGCGGGGGGGCCTACGAGCAGTACTTC	CASSSIRGGAYEQYF
-	TRBV2	once	TRBJ2-2	TGTGCCAGCATGCGGGGCGCGAACACCGGGGAGCTGTTTTTT	CASMRGANTGELFF
TRBD1	TRBV19	once	TRBJ1-5	TGTGCCAGTAGTTTCCGGACAGGGGGCAATAGCAATCAGCCCCAGCATTTT	CASSFRTGGNSNQPQHF
TRBD1	TRBV10-3	-	TRBJ2-7	TGTGCCATCAGCGGGACAGGGGATTCACTCTACGAGCAGTACTTC	CAISGTGDSLYEQYF
-	TRBV24-1	-	TRBJ1-2	TGTGCCACCAGTGATTTGCGGGACCCCTCCAAGGGCTACACCTTC	CATSDLRDPSKGYTF
-	TRBV20-1	many	TRBJ1-4	TGCGGGCTGGAGGCTCAGGGTGAAAAACTGTTTTTT	CGLEAQGEKLFF
-	TRBV5-1	-	TRBJ2-3	TGCGCCAGCAGCGCGGGCTACAGGACCACTAGCACAGATACGCAGTATTTT	CASSAGYRTTSTDTQYF
TRBD1	TRBV6-6	-	TRBJ2-4	TGTGCCAGCATCGGGACAGCCATAGCCAAAAACATTCAGTACTTC	CASIGTAIAKNIQYF
TRBD2	TRBV20-1	-	TRBJ2-4	TGCAGTGCTAGAGATCCCAGCGGGGGGGCATGGAACATTCAGTACTTC	CSARDPSGGAWNIQYF
TRBD2	TRBV7-3	many	TRBJ2-5	TGTGCCAGCAGCTCCCTTGACCTTAGCGGGGGGGCCGAAGAGACCCAGTACTTC	CASSSLDLSGGAEETQYF
-	TRBV20-1	-	TRBJ2-5	TGCAGTGCTCCATCCATTCGGGGCGGGAAAGAGACCCAGTACTTC	CSAPSIRGGKETQYF
-	TRBV7-8	-	TRBJ2-7	TGTGCCAGCAGCTTAGATATACGGATCTCCTACGAGCAGTACTTC	CASSLDIRISYEQYF
-	TRBV5-1	many	TRBJ1-1	TGCGCCAGCAGCTTGGCCAAAAGAAGCCAGGAGAACGCTGAAGCTTTCTTT	CASSLAKRSQENAEAFF
-	TRBV10-3	many	TRBJ2-1	TGTGCCATCAGTGACCCGAGGAGGGGGAGCTCCTACAATGAGCAGTTCTTC	CAISDPRRGSSYNEQFF
-	TRBV29-1	many	TRBJ1-1	TGCAGCGCCGACAATCAGGGTGGAGCTTTCTTT	CSADNQGGAFF
TRBD2	TRBV20-1	-	TRBJ2-1	TGCAGTGCTAGAGGATCGAGCGGGGCCCCCTACAATGAGCAGTTCTTC	CSARGSSGAPYNEQFF
TRBD1	TRBV25-1	few	TRBJ1-6	TGTGCCAGCAGATCAACCGGGACAGGGGCTTCACCCCTCCACTTT	CASRSTGTGASPLHF
-	TRBV19	-	TRBJ1-1	TGTGCCAGTAGTACCCCGAGCGTGGGGCTAAACACTGAAGCTTTCTTT	CASSTPSVGLNTEAFF
-	TRBV10-3	many	TRBJ1-5	TGTGCCATCAGTGGAGGGGGTCAGCCCCAGCATTTT	CAISGGGQPQHF
-	TRBV20-1	-	TRBJ2-5	TGCAGCGGACTAGGGGGGTGGGAGACCCAGTACTTC	CSGLGGWETQYF
-	TRBV7-2	-	TRBJ1-1	TGTGCCAGCAGCTTTGGGGGGCTCGGAAACACTGAAGCTTTCTTT	CASSFGGLGNTEAFF
-	TRBV29-1	-	TRBJ1-3	TGCAGCGTTGAAAAGGGATACTCTGGAAACACCATATATTTT	CSVEKGYSGNTIYF
TRBD1	TRBV25-1	-	TRBJ1-2	TGTGCCAGCAGTGAGAAGGGCTGCGGGACAGCTAACTATGGCTACACCTTC	CASSEKGCGTANYGYTF
TRBD1	TRBV9	many	TRBJ2-3	TGTGCCAGCAGCGTAGAGGGGACAGGGGACAACAGCCCGGGCGATACGCAGTATTTT	CASSVEGTGDNSPGDTQYF
TRBD1	TRBV2	-	TRBJ2-7	TGTGCCAGCACAGGGGGCAGGGGCAAAGGGTCCTACGAGCAGTACTTC	CASTGGRGKGSYEQYF